The subject of this entry is one T cell receptor beta chain. As yet, its antigen is unknown. The germline V gene has CDR1 MDHEN and CDR2 SYDVKM. V shed 6 bases and J 7 bases; nucleotides not matched to a gene: 10. CDR3 length: 16 amino acids. The data originate from a study of T-cell reconstitution after alpha-beta-depleted transplantation in children. General study points: Newly made T cells mostly supplied T-cell counts and diversity one year after transplant. Several patients had high TCRbeta diversity at day 60; it came from surviving recipient T cells and thymic progenitors. Several hundred expanded graft clones reportedly gave rise to the alpha-beta T cells present about two months after transplant.

Unique molecular identifiers were used to barcode this TCRbeta library. TCRdb re-derived calls from the PCR reads in MiXCR, one entry per CDR3 protein. The sample yields around 440,000 distinct CDR3 sequences, 15% to 20% seen once. This clonotype originated in a boy less than two years old who had a stem cell transplant for Wiskott-Aldrich syndrome, so the T cells may come from the graft donor. Specimen: PBMCs, mostly from graft donor cells, collected 360 days after TCRalphabeta/CD19-depleted stem cell transplant. The chain has TRBV28 and TRBJ2-1; the match to TRBD2 covers 12 bases. For the CDR3, the DNA is TGTGCCAGCAGCCAAAAACTAGCGGGGGGATTGAATGAGCAGTTCTTC. This encodes CASSQKLAGGLNEQFF.